The T cell receptor beta chain under discussion was sequenced for a study of identical twins. Looked up from germline, CDR1 is MNHNS and CDR2 is SASEGT. The ends were cut back, 7 bases at V and 9 bases at J, with 9 bases in the middle. The CDR3 is 10 amino acids. Findings and limits, study-wide: Compared with unrelated sharing, twin-shared out-of-frame alpha sequences had more low-probability sequences.

A word on this clonotype: The antigen remains unidentified.

The donors were all healthy and Caucasian. TCRdb re-called the 5' RACE reads through MiXCR, storing one row per CDR3 protein. Here the sample spans about 200,000 distinct CDR3 sequences, less than 20% being singletons. A further study also used this sample, focusing on T cells expressing NK-cell markers.

The TCR was taken from a young woman in good health. The sequenced sample consisted of CD8+ T cells sorted from blood. The chain links TRBV6-1 to TRBJ1-1; D is unresolved. The CDR3 is CASINPQAFF. In nucleotides, the CDR3 is TGTGCCAGCATAAATCCGCAAGCTTTCTTT.